What follows is one T cell receptor (beta chain) and its context. The target antigen is unknown. The entry originates in a study of cytomegalovirus exposure and HLA in healthy donors. General study results and limits: Serostatus for CMV was the only available immune exposure information.

This CDR3 comprises 14 residues. V lost 6 bases and J lost 10; bases outside the gene matches: 9. Per germline, CDR1 LNHDA and CDR2 SQIVND (reference sequence). PCR employed 60 Vbeta and 13 Jbeta primers. Only in-frame clones appear in the TCRdb table, and some are missing; sequencing was by immunoSEQ multiplex PCR. The repertoire holds about 180,000 clones, about four fifths seen once, with approximately 2% in the top ten. V usage is TRBV19 and J usage is TRBJ2-1; 10 nucleotides line up with TRBD2. Sequencing was carried out using PBMCs. The TCR comes from a woman aged 25-40 years in good health and CMV-seronegative. CDR3 loop: CASRVAGGGSEQFF. DNA for the CDR3: TGTGCCAGTAGGGTAGCGGGGGGCGGTTCGGAGCAGTTCTTC.